What follows are 29 T cell receptor beta chains derived from one specimen sequenced in a study of T cells in Graves' hyperthyroidism and ophthalmopathy. TCR beta CDR3 sequences were amplified from RNA transcripts. A set of HTBI primers served as the primers for a first-round RT-PCR of the TCR CDR3. In TCRdb, the multiplex PCR reads were re-called with MiXCR into one record per CDR3 protein. Here the sample spans around 660,000 distinct CDR3 sequences, about 45% being singletons. Sequencing was performed on peripheral blood or thyroid tissue (not recorded which). The receptors shown here come from an adult man with Graves' disease, either hyperthyroidism or ophthalmopathy (not recorded which).

This chain uses TRBV24-1 with TRBJ2-5, with 8 bases lining up with TRBD2. This CDR3 has 13 residues. Germline lookup yields CDR1 KGHDR and CDR2 SFDVKD. Losses at the gene ends were 8 bases for V and 5 bases for J; bases not matched to a gene: 6. The CDR3 here is CATISGMRETQYF. In nucleotides, the CDR3 is TGTGCCACCATTAGCGGGATGCGTGAGACCCAGTACTTC.

The chain carries TRBV6-6 and TRBJ1-6; a possible D gene is TRBD1 (5 bases). The germline V gene has CDR1 MNHNY and CDR2 SVGAGI (reference sequence). Trimming stripped 7 bases from V and 10 bases from J, with 14 bases between. This CDR3 has 13 residues. CDR3 protein: CASTLGEGSPLHF. Written as DNA, the CDR3 is TGTGCCAGCACCTTGGGGGAGGGGTCACCCCTCCACTTT.

V and J are TRBV6-5 and TRBJ1-5; tentative D call: TRBD1 (6 bases). The length of the CDR3 is 18 residues. Germline values: CDR1 MNHEY, CDR2 SVGAGI. V was trimmed by 4 bases and J by 0 bases, leaving 19 bases between them. The CDR3 DNA is TGTGCCAGCAGTTCCCTCCAGACAGGACGATATAGCAATCAGCCCCAGCATTTT. It yields the protein CASSSLQTGRYSNQPQHF.

This clonotype was picked up many times. The chain uses TRBV10-3 and TRBJ1-1, with D tentatively TRBD1 (5 bases). Trimming stripped 2 bases from V and 4 bases from J, with 17 bases between. The CDR3 sequence is 16 residues long. Germline assignment: CDR1 ENHRY and CDR2 SYGVKD. The CDR3 nucleotides are TGTGCCATCAGTGAGACCGATTCCTGGGGGACCACTGAAGCTTTCTTT. Protein sequence: CAISETDSWGTTEAFF.

J is TRBJ1-2 and V is TRBV20-1; TRBD1 matches at 7 bases. In germline, CDR1 is DFQATT, CDR2 SNEGSKA (reference sequence). Losses at the gene ends were 6 bases for V and 10 bases for J; bases not matched to a gene: 5. This CDR3 region has 10 residues. The CDR3 sequence is CSAGDRFYTF. CDR3 bases: TGCAGTGCGGGGGACAGATTCTACACCTTC.

Only one count was recorded for this clonotype. J is TRBJ1-2 and V is TRBV10-3, with 7 nucleotides matching TRBD1. This CDR3 contains 12 residues. Germline V gene data show CDR1 as ENHRY and CDR2 as SYGVKD. The J segment lost 6 bases and the V segment lost 9 bases, leaving 7 bases of the junction unmatched. The CDR3 reads CAIDRDTDGYTF. The CDR3 DNA reads as TGTGCCATTGACAGGGACACCGATGGCTACACCTTC.

The chain employs TRBV7-8 and TRBJ1-6; D may be TRBD1 (5 bases). The CDR3 has 16 amino acids. Per the germline V gene, CDR1 is SGHVS and CDR2 is FQNEAQ. Trimming left V 0 bases short and J 5 bases short, with 11 bases between. CDR3 in amino acids: CASSLATGADNSPLHF. The CDR3 DNA is TGTGCCAGCAGCTTAGCGACCGGGGCAGATAATTCACCCCTCCACTTT.

On this clonotype: Compared with germline, one end of the junction differs, possibly owing to a read error. This chain connects TRBV7-9 to TRBJ2-7; perhaps TRBD1 as D (5 bases). CDR1 SEHNR and CDR2 FQNEAQ come from the germline V gene (reference sequence). The CDR3 is 15 residues long. The chain's CDR3 is CASSQEPTDPYEQYF. CDR3 DNA: TGCGCCAGCAGCCAGGAACCGACAGACCCCTACGAGCAGTACTTC.

Only one count was recorded for this clonotype. This rearrangement joins TRBV2 to TRBJ1-4; tentatively, D is TRBD1 (6 bases). CDR3 size: 14 residues. CDR1 is SNHLY, CDR2 FYNNEI, per germline. V lost 3 bases and J 6 bases, leaving 11 bases between the germline ends. The CDR3 is CASSEGAAYEKLFF. DNA for the CDR3: TGTGCCAGCAGTGAGGGGGCGGCCTATGAAAAACTGTTTTTT.

Note on this clonotype: Germline is not matched at one junction end, which may reflect a read error. CDR3 protein: CATSYFGQRGDQEAQYF. Here the CDR3 DNA reads TGTGCCACCAGTTATTTCGGACAGCGGGGGGACCAAGAGGCCCAGTACTTC. The chain carries TRBV24-1 and TRBJ2-5; 9 nucleotides align to TRBD2. Germline V CDR1 and CDR2: KGHDR, SFDVKD. This CDR3 has 17 residues.

This clonotype was seen only a few times. V usage is TRBV20-1 and J usage is TRBJ1-4; TRBD1 is a possible D gene (6 bases). Germline-derived CDR1 and CDR2 are DFQATT and SNEGSKA (reference sequence). CDR3 length equals 14 residues. The germline V and J ends were trimmed by 2 bases and 7 bases, with 14 bases remaining between them. The CDR3, as DNA: TGCAGTGCTAGATCCCCGGACAGTGTTGAAAAACTGTTTTTT. It encodes CSARSPDSVEKLFF.

This clonotype was observed a handful of times. This chain uses TRBV10-3 with TRBJ1-1; possibly TRBD1 for D (5 bases). V lost 2 bases to trimming and J lost 3 bases, with 10 bases between them. This CDR3 region has 14 residues. The germline CDR1 and CDR2 sequences are ENHRY and SYGVKD. CDR3 in DNA: TGTGCCATCAGTGAGACCATCAGGGACACTGAAGCTTTCTTT. It codes for CAISETIRDTEAFF.

V is TRBV6-5 and J is TRBJ1-1; D is unclear. From germline, CDR1 is MNHEY and CDR2 SVGAGI. The CDR3 sequence is 12 residues long. V was pared by 6 bases and J by 4 bases, with 9 bases between. This CDR3 reads CASSYPATEAFF. The CDR3, as DNA: TGTGCCAGCAGCTATCCGGCCACTGAAGCTTTCTTT.

V gene TRBV25-1 combines with J gene TRBJ1-4, with no clear D. The CDR3 extends over 13 amino acids. CDR1 MGHDK and CDR2 SYGVNS come from the germline V gene. The V gene lost 8 bases and the J gene lost 7 bases, with 14 bases spanning the gap. The CDR3: CASSASISEKLFF. Written as DNA, the CDR3 is TGTGCCAGCTCAGCCAGCATTAGTGAAAAACTGTTTTTT.

The J gene is TRBJ1-6, the V gene TRBV5-1, with D possibly matching TRBD1 (5 bases). Germline-derived CDR1 and CDR2 are SGHRS and YFSETQ. V lost 2 bases and J lost 7, with 10 bases in between. This CDR3 is built from 14 residues. CDR3 amino acids: CASSFQGTNSPLHF. In DNA form, the CDR3 reads TGCGCCAGCAGCTTCCAGGGAACCAATTCACCCCTCCACTTT.

A note on this clonotype: A much larger clone lies a single base off, so this may be a read error. The V gene is TRBV2, the J gene TRBJ1-4; weak D call: TRBD1 (5 bases). The CDR3 spans 14 residues. The germline V and J ends were trimmed by 5 bases and 7 bases, with 14 bases remaining between them. Germline CDR1 reads SNHLY; CDR2 reads FYNNEI. CDR3 sequence (DNA): TGTGCCAGCAGTATGAGACGGGGCCGTGAAAAACTGTTTTTT. Translating it yields CASSMRRGREKLFF.

The chain couples TRBV19 to TRBJ2-7; the D is unclear. The V gene lost 3 bases and the J gene lost 5 bases, with 5 bases spanning the gap. Germline values: CDR1 LNHDA, CDR2 SQIVND (reference sequence). The CDR3 spans 11 residues. CDR3 DNA sequence: TGTGCCAGTAGTATTTCGGACGAGCAGTACTTC. Amino acids: CASSISDEQYF.

The chain has TRBV2 and TRBJ1-5; no clear D. The CDR3 covers 15 residues. The V gene's germline CDR1 is SNHLY and CDR2 FYNNEI. CDR3: CARDRRSGSEQPQHF. CDR3 coding DNA: TGTGCTAGAGATAGACGGTCGGGATCTGAGCAGCCCCAGCATTTT.

This clonotype occurred many times. The rearrangement uses TRBV10-3 and TRBJ2-7, with 9 bases aligning to TRBD2. Germline values: CDR1 ENHRY, CDR2 SYGVKD. J lost 0 bases, V lost 8 bases, and 5 bases had no gene match. The CDR3 has 14 residues. CDR3 residues: CAISASGNSYEQYF. CDR3 DNA sequence: TGTGCCATCTCCGCTAGCGGGAACTCCTACGAGCAGTACTTC.

The V and J genes are TRBV12-3 or TRBV12-4 and TRBJ1-4; no clear D gene. The CDR3 sequence is 14 residues long. Trimming shortened V by 10 bases and J by 7 bases, and 19 bases separated the two germline ends. The DNA for the CDR3 is TGTGCCACCATGTTGGGAGGGCGCGGTGAAAAACTGTTTTTT. Translated, it gives CATMLGGRGEKLFF.

CDR3 sequence: CASSGKVSQPQHF. CDR3 sequence (DNA): TGTGCCAGCAGTGGCAAGGTTTCTCAGCCCCAGCATTTT. V is TRBV2 and J is TRBJ1-5; D unclear. CDR1 is SNHLY, CDR2 FYNNEI, per germline. Trimming left V 4 bases short and J 6 bases short, with 10 bases between. The CDR3 is 13 residues long.

J is TRBJ1-2 and V is TRBV20-1; a possible D gene is TRBD1 (5 bases). The CDR3 runs 11 residues. From germline, CDR1 is DFQATT and CDR2 SNEGSKA (reference sequence). V lost 7 bases and J lost 5, with 11 bases in between. CDR3 DNA: TGCAGTGGGGGGGGAGTTTATGGCTACACCTTC. Its translation is CSGGGVYGYTF.

Points on this clonotype: This may be a read error: a much more frequent sequence differs by one nucleotide. The conserved final phenylalanine or tryptophan is absent from the CDR3, which likely points to a read error. This rearrangement joins TRBV15 to TRBJ1-1, with D unresolved. The CDR3 runs to 13 residues. V lost 0 bases and J lost 11, with 13 bases in between. The germline V gene encodes CDR1 LNHNV and CDR2 YYDKDF (reference sequence). As DNA, the CDR3 is TGTGCCACCAGCAGAGAGGCTCCTGCCGGGGCTTTCCTT. Protein product: CATSREAPAGAFL.

The gene calls are TRBV10-3 and TRBJ1-1, with D uncertain. CDR1 and CDR2 (germline): ENHRY, SYGVKD. The CDR3 is 11 residues long. V was trimmed by 7 bases and J by 1 base, leaving 4 bases between them. This chain's CDR3 is CAIKENTEAFF. The CDR3 DNA follows: TGTGCCATCAAAGAGAACACTGAAGCTTTCTTT.

The rearrangement links TRBV7-9 to TRBJ1-3; no firm D call. The length of the CDR3 is 18 residues. V dropped 5 bases and J dropped 2 bases, with 22 bases sitting between them. CDR1 is SEHNR and CDR2 is FQNEAQ in the germline V gene (reference sequence). The CDR3 here is CASSPNEDGPSAGNTIYF. CDR3 DNA sequence: TGTGCCAGCAGCCCGAACGAGGACGGACCAAGCGCTGGAAACACCATATATTTT. Using reference TRBV7-9 and TRBJ1-3 for the parts outside the CDR3, the full variable domain is DTGVSQNPRHKITKRGQNVTFRCDPISEHNRLYWYRQTLGQGPEFLTYFQNEAQLEKSRLLSDRFSAERPKGSFSTLEIQRTEQGDSAMYLCASSPNEDGPSAGNTIYFGEGSWLTVV.

This rearrangement joins TRBV7-6 to TRBJ2-5; the match to TRBD2 covers 14 bases. The CDR3 loop spans 16 amino acids. V lost 6 bases and J lost 5; bases outside the gene matches: 8. Per germline, CDR1 SGHVS and CDR2 FNYEAQ. The CDR3 coding sequence is TGTGCCAGCAGTTCTACCGGGACTAGCGGGAGTGAGACCCAGTACTTC. It codes for CASSSTGTSGSETQYF. Full variable domain (rest looked up from reference TRBV7-6 and TRBJ2-5): GAGVSQSPRYKVTKRGQDVALRCDPISGHVSLYWYRQALGQGPEFLTYFNYEAQQDKSGLPNDRFSAERPEGSISTLTIQRTEQRDSAMYRCASSSTGTSGSETQYFGPGTRLLVL.

The chain recombines TRBV29-1 with TRBJ1-2, with a possible D match to TRBD1 (5 bases). The ends were cut back, 0 bases at V and 6 bases at J, with 23 bases in the middle. The CDR3 has 17 amino acids. From germline, CDR1 is SQVTM and CDR2 ANQGSEA. CDR3 loop: CSVEDRGTAGWGHGYTF. In nucleotides, the CDR3 is TGCAGCGTTGAAGATCGCGGTACAGCGGGCTGGGGACATGGCTACACCTTC.

As concerns this clonotype: Being one base from a much bigger clone, this may be a read error. V gene TRBV12-3 or TRBV12-4 combines with J gene TRBJ1-1; TRBD1 agrees at 8 bases. With V trimmed by 7 bases and J by 5 bases, 6 bases remained unmatched. The CDR3 covers 13 residues. The DNA for the CDR3 is TGTGCCAGCACCCGGACAGGGAAGACTGAAGCTTTCTTT. Translating it yields CASTRTGKTEAFF.

This clonotype was detected ten times or more. The rearrangement joins TRBV2 to TRBJ2-7; D is undetermined. V was pared by 8 bases and J by 3 bases, with 17 bases between. Per germline, CDR1 SNHLY and CDR2 FYNNEI. The CDR3 contains 14 residues. This chain's CDR3 is CASEETTSGYEQYF. CDR3 DNA sequence: TGTGCCAGCGAAGAGACAACATCTGGCTACGAGCAGTACTTC.